This is a list of T cell receptor beta chains from one sample in a study of cytomegalovirus exposure and HLA in healthy donors. Produced via immunoSEQ multiplex PCR; TCRdb's table is partial and in-frame only. The sample records roughly 70,000 clones, roughly 86% being singletons. Sequenced: PBMCs. These TCRs come from a man between 18 and 35 years old in good health and CMV-seronegative. CDR3s include the opening cysteine and the closing phenylalanine or tryptophan. D genes are given only for firm matches. Expanded clones get a size class; other rows say once, few or many, or leave the size out.

v_call: TRBV19
clone_size: NA
d_call: TRBD1
j_call: TRBJ1-1
cdr3_nt: TGTGCCAGTAGACGACAGGGGAGGCCTGAAGCTTTCTTT
cdr3_aa: CASRRQGRPEAFF

v_call: TRBV4-2
clone_size: NA
d_call: NA
j_call: TRBJ2-7
cdr3_nt: TGTGCCAGCAGCCAAGACCAGGCGTACGAGCAGTACTTC
cdr3_aa: CASSQDQAYEQYF

v_call: TRBV9
clone_size: NA
d_call: TRBD2
j_call: TRBJ2-7
cdr3_nt: TGTGCCAGCAGCGTCCTTAGCGGGGGCAACGAGCAGTACTTC
cdr3_aa: CASSVLSGGNEQYF

v_call: TRBV7-2
clone_size: NA
d_call: NA
j_call: TRBJ1-3
cdr3_nt: TGTGCCAGCAGCCTATCGTCTGGAAACACCATATATTTT
cdr3_aa: CASSLSSGNTIYF

v_call: TRBV5-1
clone_size: once
d_call: NA
j_call: TRBJ1-1
cdr3_nt: TGCGCCAGCAGCTTAGGAAAACAGCGGGCCACTGAAGCTTTCTTT
cdr3_aa: CASSLGKQRATEAFF

v_call: TRBV30
clone_size: few
d_call: NA
j_call: TRBJ1-5
cdr3_nt: TGTGCCTGGAGTCCCTCGGATCAGCCCCAGCATTTT
cdr3_aa: CAWSPSDQPQHF

v_call: TRBV29-1
clone_size: NA
d_call: NA
j_call: TRBJ1-3
cdr3_nt: TGCAGCGTCGGGAGCTCTGGAAACACCATATATTTT
cdr3_aa: CSVGSSGNTIYF

v_call: TRBV9
clone_size: NA
d_call: TRBD2
j_call: TRBJ2-7
cdr3_nt: TGTGCCAGCAGTCTTGGACTAGCGGGAGACTACGAGCAGTACTTC
cdr3_aa: CASSLGLAGDYEQYF

v_call: TRBV28
clone_size: NA
d_call: TRBD1
j_call: TRBJ1-5
cdr3_nt: TGTGCCAGCAGGGCACAGGGGGCTGGAAATCAGCCCCAGCATTTT
cdr3_aa: CASRAQGAGNQPQHF

v_call: TRBV7-9
clone_size: NA
d_call: TRBD1
j_call: TRBJ2-7
cdr3_nt: TGTGCCAGCAGCTTAGGACAGGGAATTAGCGACGAGCAGTACTTC
cdr3_aa: CASSLGQGISDEQYF

v_call: TRBV14
clone_size: NA
d_call: NA
j_call: TRBJ2-3
cdr3_nt: TGTGCCAGCAACCTGGGACACTCCATCGGGGATACGCAGTATTTT
cdr3_aa: CASNLGHSIGDTQYF

v_call: TRBV10-1
clone_size: NA
d_call: TRBD2
j_call: TRBJ2-2
cdr3_nt: TGCGCCAGCAGGCCAGCGGGGGGCACCGGGGAGCTGTTTTTT
cdr3_aa: CASRPAGGTGELFF

v_call: TRBV4-3
clone_size: NA
d_call: TRBD2
j_call: TRBJ2-1
cdr3_nt: TGCGCCAGCAGCCAAGGGGTAGCGGGAACGATCTACAATGAGCAGTTCTTC
cdr3_aa: CASSQGVAGTIYNEQFF

v_call: TRBV27
clone_size: few
d_call: NA
j_call: TRBJ2-7
cdr3_nt: TGTGCCAGCAGTTTCGCGGGCTACGAGCAGTACTTC
cdr3_aa: CASSFAGYEQYF

v_call: TRBV2
clone_size: NA
d_call: TRBD1
j_call: TRBJ1-5
cdr3_nt: TGTGCCAGCAGTCTGGACAGGACAAATCAGCCCCAGCATTTT
cdr3_aa: CASSLDRTNQPQHF

v_call: TRBV7-2
clone_size: once
d_call: NA
j_call: TRBJ2-3
cdr3_nt: TGTGCCAGCAGCTTCTCCGGGGACATCCGCACAGATACGCAGTATTTT
cdr3_aa: CASSFSGDIRTDTQYF

v_call: TRBV7-9
clone_size: NA
d_call: NA
j_call: TRBJ2-1
cdr3_nt: TGTGCCAGCAGCTTAGCGTCGTACAGGGTGAGCTACAATGAGCAGTTCTTC
cdr3_aa: CASSLASYRVSYNEQFF